The next 20 T cell receptor beta chains were all read from a single sample in a study of T cell responses to AZD1222 COVID-19 vaccine. The table came from immunoSEQ multiplex PCR; TCRdb's copy has only in-frame clones and leaves some out. There are about 110,000 clones in the sample; approximately 90% occur only once, and less than 4% lies in the top ten. Sequencing used peripheral blood, obtained on day 0 of MenACWY control vaccination. The source of these receptors is an adult in good health.

J is TRBJ1-3 and V is TRBV4-1, with unresolved D. V was shortened by 1 base and J by 0 bases, with 13 bases between the two germline ends. The CDR3 has 17 amino acids. CDR1 and CDR2 (germline): MGHRA, YSYEKL. The CDR3 nucleotides are TGCGCCAGCAGCCAAGTTTTCCCCCTGAGCTCTGGAAACACCATATATTTT. This gives the protein CASSQVFPLSSGNTIYF.

This clone is a singleton in its sample. V usage is TRBV20-1 and J usage is TRBJ2-3, with D uncertain. There are 10 residues in the CDR3. Trimming removed 3 bases at V and 7 bases at J, with 5 bases between. The V gene's germline CDR1 is DFQATT and CDR2 SNEGSKA (reference sequence). The CDR3 here is CSARGNTQYF. As DNA, the CDR3 is TGCAGTGCTAGGGGGAATACGCAGTATTTT.

V and J are TRBV28 and TRBJ2-7, with 9 bases fitting TRBD1. Germline CDR1 reads MDHEN; CDR2 reads SYDVKM. CDR3 length: 13 amino acids. Losses at the gene ends were 8 bases for V and 4 bases for J; bases not matched to a gene: 6. This CDR3 is CASGPGQGYEQYF. In DNA form, the CDR3 reads TGTGCCAGCGGACCGGGACAGGGATACGAGCAGTACTTC.

The J gene is TRBJ2-4, the V gene TRBV20-1; D uncertain. The CDR3 covers 11 residues. Germline lookup yields CDR1 DFQATT and CDR2 SNEGSKA (reference sequence). The CDR3 reads CTCLAKNIQYF. In DNA form, the CDR3 reads TGCACCTGTCTAGCCAAAAACATTCAGTACTTC.

The V gene is TRBV6-2 or TRBV6-3, the J gene TRBJ2-5; 9 nucleotides line up with TRBD2. Germline V gene lookup returns CDR1 MNHEY and CDR2 SVGEGT. The CDR3 spans 18 residues. J gave up 0 bases and V 2 bases, and 10 bases lay outside the gene matches. CDR3 amino acids: CASSYRALAGAHQETQYF. The CDR3 region has the DNA TGTGCCAGCAGTTACCGAGCGTTAGCGGGGGCCCACCAAGAGACCCAGTACTTC.

Comments on this clone: A junction boundary mismatches the germline segment, possibly from a read error. CDR3: CASSLAGHGYTF. CDR3 nucleotides: TGTGCCAGCAGCCTAGCAGGGCATGGCTACACCTTC. The chain couples TRBV7-9 to TRBJ1-2; D perhaps matches TRBD1 (5 bases). The CDR3 is 12 amino acids. Germline V gene lookup returns CDR1 SEHNR and CDR2 FQNEAQ (reference sequence).

This chain connects TRBV6-2 or TRBV6-3 to TRBJ2-2; 16 bases align to TRBD2. V trimming: 5 bases; J trimming: 3 bases; junction bases outside the gene matches: 9. This CDR3 region has 19 residues. Germline assignment: CDR1 MNHEY and CDR2 SVGEGT. The CDR3: CASSPGTSGGAWDTGELFF. The DNA of the CDR3 is TGTGCCAGCAGTCCAGGGACTAGCGGGGGGGCCTGGGACACCGGGGAGCTGTTTTTT.

The V call is TRBV5-1, the J call TRBJ1-1; 7 bases align to TRBD1. Looked up from germline, CDR1 is SGHRS and CDR2 is YFSETQ. There are 14 residues in the CDR3. V trimming: 3 bases; J trimming: 3 bases; junction bases outside the gene matches: 5. The CDR3 spells CASSWTGRDTEAFF. As DNA, the CDR3 is TGCGCCAGCAGCTGGACAGGACGCGACACTGAAGCTTTCTTT.

The chain recombines TRBV7-2 with TRBJ1-1, with a tentative D call TRBD1 (5 bases). From germline, CDR1 is SGHTA and CDR2 FQGNSA. The CDR3 totals 13 residues. Trimming took 6 bases from V and 2 from J, leaving 10 bases between them. The CDR3 DNA follows: TGTGCCAGCAGACAGACAGCAAACACTGAAGCTTTCTTT. This translates into CASRQTANTEAFF.

This chain connects TRBV3-1 (or the pseudogene TRBV3-2) to TRBJ2-7, with D possibly TRBD1 on 5 matching bases. Trimming pared 1 base from V and 6 bases from J, leaving 7 bases between. There are 12 residues in the CDR3. Germline V gene data show CDR1 as LGHDT and CDR2 as YNNKEL (reference sequence). The CDR3 is CASSQGTGEQYF. In nucleotides, the CDR3 is TGTGCCAGCAGCCAAGGAACAGGCGAGCAGTACTTC.

The V and J genes are TRBV5-1 and TRBJ2-7, with 11 positions matching TRBD2. CDR1 is SGHRS, CDR2 YFSETQ, per germline. The J segment lost 2 bases and the V segment lost 4 bases, leaving 2 bases of the junction unmatched. CDR3 length: 14 amino acids. CDR3 sequence (DNA): TGCGCCAGCAGCCTTAGCGGGGGGGCCTACGAGCAGTACTTC. Translated, it gives CASSLSGGAYEQYF. The full variable domain, in which reference TRBV5-1 and TRBJ2-7 provide the parts outside the CDR3, is KAGVTQTPRYLIKTRGQQVTLSCSPISGHRSVSWYQQTPGQGLQFLFEYFSETQRNKGNFPGRFSGRQFSNSRSEMNVSTLELGDSALYLCASSLSGGAYEQYFGPGTRLTVT.

The chain has TRBV2 and TRBJ1-1; D is undetermined. The CDR3 consists of 14 residues. The ends were cut back, 2 bases at V and 1 base at J, with 8 bases in the middle. CDR1 SNHLY and CDR2 FYNNEI come from the germline V gene. The CDR3 DNA is TGTGCCAGCAGTGAAACAGTCACGAACACTGAAGCTTTCTTT. It yields the protein CASSETVTNTEAFF.

This sequence joins TRBV6-5 and TRBJ1-1; D not resolved. V dropped 4 bases and J dropped 0 bases, with 9 bases sitting between them. The CDR3 sequence is 14 residues long. The germline gives CDR1 MNHEY, CDR2 SVGAGI. The CDR3 loop reads CASSLPGVNTEAFF. CDR3 nucleotides: TGTGCCAGCAGTTTGCCAGGAGTGAACACTGAAGCTTTCTTT.

The genes are TRBV11-3 and TRBJ1-3; D possibly corresponds to TRBD1 (5 bases). Per germline, CDR1 SGHNT and CDR2 YENEEA. The CDR3 is made up of 13 amino acids. Trimming pared 5 bases from V and 8 bases from J, leaving 13 bases between. The CDR3 reads CASSTLRGDTIYF. The DNA of the CDR3 is TGTGCCAGCAGCACACTAAGGGGCGACACCATATATTTT.

There are a few counts of this clone. The chain has TRBV5-1 and TRBJ1-2; TRBD1 aligns across 9 bases. After removal of 4 bases from V and 3 bases from J, the junction contained 7 bases not matched to a gene. CDR3 size: 15 residues. The germline V gene has CDR1 SGHRS and CDR2 YFSETQ. CDR3 amino acids: CASSPGQGGYYGYTF. Here the CDR3 DNA reads TGCGCCAGCAGCCCGGGACAGGGAGGGTACTATGGCTACACCTTC. The full variable domain, with the rest looked up from reference TRBV5-1 and TRBJ1-2, is KAGVTQTPRYLIKTRGQQVTLSCSPISGHRSVSWYQQTPGQGLQFLFEYFSETQRNKGNFPGRFSGRQFSNSRSEMNVSTLELGDSALYLCASSPGQGGYYGYTFGSGTRLTVV.

The chain carries TRBV14 and TRBJ2-5; tentative D call: TRBD2 (5 bases). This CDR3 region has 14 residues. Germline CDR1 reads SGHDN; CDR2 reads FVKESK. With 5 bases removed from V and 1 base from J, the gap between germline ends came to 11 bases. The CDR3 region is CASSSLASQETQYF. The CDR3 coding sequence is TGTGCCAGCAGCTCCCTAGCTTCCCAAGAGACCCAGTACTTC.

Here the CDR3 reads CASSERVRDSPLHF. In nucleotides, the CDR3 is TGTGCCAGCAGTGAAAGGGTTCGTGATTCACCCCTCCACTTT. V gene TRBV6-1 combines with J gene TRBJ1-6; D remains ambiguous. The CDR3 runs to 14 residues. Germline V gene sequence: CDR1 MNHNS, CDR2 SASEGT. Trimming removed 2 bases at V and 8 bases at J, with 10 bases between.

The rearrangement uses TRBV6-5 and TRBJ1-2; tentative D call: TRBD1 (6 bases). Trimming cost V 2 bases and J 5 bases, with 12 bases left between them. CDR1 and CDR2 from the germline V gene are MNHEY and SVGAGI. The length of the CDR3 is 14 residues. CDR3 protein: CASSYGSGQYGYTF. CDR3 in DNA: TGTGCCAGCAGTTACGGGAGTGGACAGTATGGCTACACCTTC.

The chain is built from TRBV18 and TRBJ2-6, with D hard to call. Per germline, CDR1 KGHSH and CDR2 LQKENI. This CDR3 has 16 residues. Deletions cut 3 bases from V and 0 bases from J, with 9 bases between. As DNA, the CDR3 is TGTGCCAGCTCACCCCTTCCACCCTCTGGGGCCAACGTCCTGACTTTC. It specifies CASSPLPPSGANVLTF.

The genes are TRBV10-3 and TRBJ1-5; D ambiguous. V dropped 0 bases and J dropped 1 base, with 16 bases sitting between them. The germline gives CDR1 ENHRY, CDR2 SYGVKD. CDR3 length: 18 residues. The CDR3, as DNA: TGTGCCATCAGTGAGTCTATGTATGGAGGCGCCAGCAATCAGCCCCAGCATTTT. It encodes CAISESMYGGASNQPQHF.